This T cell receptor beta chain was sequenced for a study of cytomegalovirus exposure and HLA in healthy donors. It was with 60 Vbeta and 13 Jbeta primers that the PCR ran. Data came from immunoSEQ multiplex PCR; TCRdb stores just in-frame clones and leaves some out. The table has 200,000 or so clones, 70% to 85% seen once; the top ten hold approximately 0.092%. This clone was counted a single time. The identical CDR3 is also encoded by other nucleotide sequences in the sample. The germline V gene encodes CDR1 SGHTA and CDR2 FQGNSA. Trimming removed 4 bases from V and 0 bases from J; junction bases left unmatched: 5. This CDR3 is built from 16 residues.

This clonotype was sampled from a boy younger than 10 in good health and CMV-seronegative. This sequence joins TRBV7-2 and TRBJ2-4; the match to TRBD1 covers 8 bases. The sequencing sample was made of PBMCs. Here the CDR3 DNA reads TGTGCCAGCAGCTCACGGACAGGGCTAGCCAAAAACATTCAGTACTTC. Its translation is CASSSRTGLAKNIQYF.